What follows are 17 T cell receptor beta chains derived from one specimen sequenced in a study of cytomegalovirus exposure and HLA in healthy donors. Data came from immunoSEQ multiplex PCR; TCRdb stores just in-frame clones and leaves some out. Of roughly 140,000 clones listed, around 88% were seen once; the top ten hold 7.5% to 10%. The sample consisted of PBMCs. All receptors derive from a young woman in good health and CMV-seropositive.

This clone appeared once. This CDR3 is CAWTSGFWSTGELFF. The CDR3 nucleotides read TGTGCCTGGACTAGCGGGTTTTGGTCCACCGGGGAGCTGTTTTTT. J is TRBJ2-2 and V is TRBV30, with TRBD2 matching over 8 bases. This CDR3 has 15 residues. V was pared by 4 bases and J by 4 bases, with 8 bases of the junction left unmatched. Germline assignment: CDR1 GTSNPN and CDR2 SVGIG (reference sequence).

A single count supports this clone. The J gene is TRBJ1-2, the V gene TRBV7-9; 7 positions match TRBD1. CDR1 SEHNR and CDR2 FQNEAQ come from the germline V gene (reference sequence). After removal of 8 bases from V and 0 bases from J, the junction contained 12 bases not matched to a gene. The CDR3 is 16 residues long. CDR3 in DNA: TGTGCCAGCTTTGGGACAGCGGTCCAAGCTAACTATGGCTACACCTTC. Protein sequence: CASFGTAVQANYGYTF.

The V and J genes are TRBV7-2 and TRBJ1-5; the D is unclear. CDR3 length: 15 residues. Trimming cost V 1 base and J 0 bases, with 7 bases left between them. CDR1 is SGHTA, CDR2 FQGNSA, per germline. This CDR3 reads CASSLVQNSNQPQHF. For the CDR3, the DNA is TGTGCCAGCAGCTTAGTACAGAATAGCAATCAGCCCCAGCATTTT.

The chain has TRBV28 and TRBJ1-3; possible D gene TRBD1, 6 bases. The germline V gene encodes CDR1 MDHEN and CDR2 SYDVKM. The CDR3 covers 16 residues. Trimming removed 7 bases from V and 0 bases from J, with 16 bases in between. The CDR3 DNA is TGTGCCAGCATCGGGGGGGCGGGCTACTCTGGAAACACCATATATTTT. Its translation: CASIGGAGYSGNTIYF.

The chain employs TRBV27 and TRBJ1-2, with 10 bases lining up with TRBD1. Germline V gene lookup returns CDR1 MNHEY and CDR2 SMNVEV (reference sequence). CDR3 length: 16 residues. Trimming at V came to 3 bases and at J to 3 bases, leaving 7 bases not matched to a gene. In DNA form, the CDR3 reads TGTGCCAGCAGTTTCGCCGGACAGGGGGGGGACTATGGCTACACCTTC. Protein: CASSFAGQGGDYGYTF.

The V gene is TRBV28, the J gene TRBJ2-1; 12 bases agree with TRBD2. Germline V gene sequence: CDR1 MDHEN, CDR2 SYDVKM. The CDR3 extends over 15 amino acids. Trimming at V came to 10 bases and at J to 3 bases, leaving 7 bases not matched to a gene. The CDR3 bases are TGTGCCATCCAACTAGCGGGAGGCTTCTACAATGAGCAGTTCTTC. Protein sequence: CAIQLAGGFYNEQFF. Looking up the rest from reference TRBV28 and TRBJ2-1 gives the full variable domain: DVKVTQSSRYLVKRTGEKVFLECVQDMDHENMFWYRQDPGLGLRLIYFSYDVKMKEKGDIPEGYSVSREKKERFSLILESASTNQTSMYLCAIQLAGGFYNEQFFGPGTRLTVL.

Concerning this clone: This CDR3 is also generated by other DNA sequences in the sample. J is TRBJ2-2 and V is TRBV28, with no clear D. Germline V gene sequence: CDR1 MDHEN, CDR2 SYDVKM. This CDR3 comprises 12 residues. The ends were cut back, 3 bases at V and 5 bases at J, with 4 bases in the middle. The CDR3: CASSFQTGELFF. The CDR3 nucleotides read TGTGCCAGCAGTTTTCAAACCGGGGAGCTGTTTTTT.

The DNA of the CDR3 is TGTGCCAGCAGCTCAACCGGGACTACCTTGAGGGAGCAGTTCTTC. Amino acid sequence: CASSSTGTTLREQFF. The chain links TRBV5-4 to TRBJ2-1, with TRBD2 identical over 7 bases. The germline V gene has CDR1 SGHNT and CDR2 YYREEE (reference sequence). V was clipped by 3 bases and J by 10 bases; unmatched bases: 13. This CDR3 comprises 15 residues.

Here the CDR3 reads CASSQLRDRGHYGYTF. The CDR3 coding sequence is TGCGCCAGCAGCCAGTTACGGGACAGGGGGCACTATGGCTACACCTTC. The chain combines TRBV4-3 with TRBJ1-2; 12 bases are shared with TRBD1. V gave up 3 bases and J gave up 3 bases; unmatched junction bases: 5. Germline CDR1 reads LGHNA; CDR2 reads YSLEER. This CDR3 has 16 residues.

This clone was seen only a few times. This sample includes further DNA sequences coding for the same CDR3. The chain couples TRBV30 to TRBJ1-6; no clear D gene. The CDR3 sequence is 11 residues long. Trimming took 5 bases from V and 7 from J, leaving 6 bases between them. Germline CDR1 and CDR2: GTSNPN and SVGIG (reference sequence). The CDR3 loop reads CAWEVNSPLHF. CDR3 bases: TGTGCCTGGGAGGTGAATTCACCCCTCCACTTT.

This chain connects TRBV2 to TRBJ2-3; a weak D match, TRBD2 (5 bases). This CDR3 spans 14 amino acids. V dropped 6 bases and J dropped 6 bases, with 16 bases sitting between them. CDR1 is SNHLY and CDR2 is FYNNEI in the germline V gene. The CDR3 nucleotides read TGTGCCAGCAGGCGGGCGTCGCAGACGGATACGCAGTATTTT. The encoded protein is CASRRASQTDTQYF.

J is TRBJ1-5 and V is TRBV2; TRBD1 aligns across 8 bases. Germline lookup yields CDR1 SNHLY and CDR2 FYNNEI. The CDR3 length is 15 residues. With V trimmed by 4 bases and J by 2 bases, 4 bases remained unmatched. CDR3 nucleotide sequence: TGTGCCAGCAGTGGGACAGGGTCGCGCAATCAGCCCCAGCATTTT. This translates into CASSGTGSRNQPQHF.

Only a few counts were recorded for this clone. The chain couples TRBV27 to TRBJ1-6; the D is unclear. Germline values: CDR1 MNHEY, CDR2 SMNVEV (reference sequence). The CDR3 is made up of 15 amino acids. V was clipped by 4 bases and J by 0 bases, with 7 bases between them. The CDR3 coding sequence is TGTGCCAGCAGTTCAGCAGGCTCCTATAATTCACCCCTCCACTTT. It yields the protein CASSSAGSYNSPLHF.

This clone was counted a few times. As DNA, the CDR3 is TGTGCCGGCCAGACAGGGGCGGCTCAGCCCCAGCATTTT. Amino acid sequence: CAGQTGAAQPQHF. The chain couples TRBV6-1 to TRBJ1-5; TRBD1 aligns across 8 bases. This CDR3 region has 13 residues. The junction had 9 bases not matched to a gene; V was cut back by 11 bases and J by 6 bases. The germline V gene has CDR1 MNHNS and CDR2 SASEGT.

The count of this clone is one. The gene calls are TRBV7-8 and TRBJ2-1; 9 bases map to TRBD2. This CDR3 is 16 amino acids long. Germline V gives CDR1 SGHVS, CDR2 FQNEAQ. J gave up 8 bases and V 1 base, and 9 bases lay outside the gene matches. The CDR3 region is CASSLVRGGSGHEQFF. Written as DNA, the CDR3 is TGTGCCAGCAGCTTAGTGCGGGGGGGGAGTGGCCATGAGCAGTTCTTC.

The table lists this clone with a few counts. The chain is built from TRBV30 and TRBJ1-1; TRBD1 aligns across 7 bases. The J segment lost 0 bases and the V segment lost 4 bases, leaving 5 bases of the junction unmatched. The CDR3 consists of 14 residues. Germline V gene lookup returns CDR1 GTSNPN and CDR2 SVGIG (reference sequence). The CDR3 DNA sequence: TGTGCCTGGACCCCGGGGACAGTGAACACTGAAGCTTTCTTT. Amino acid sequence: CAWTPGTVNTEAFF.

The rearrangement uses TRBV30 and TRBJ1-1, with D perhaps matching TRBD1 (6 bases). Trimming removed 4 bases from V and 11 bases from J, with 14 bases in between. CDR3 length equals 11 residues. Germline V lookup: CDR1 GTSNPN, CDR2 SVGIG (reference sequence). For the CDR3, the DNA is TGTGCCTGGATTGGGGGCGCGGTGGCTTTCTTT. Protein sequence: CAWIGGAVAFF. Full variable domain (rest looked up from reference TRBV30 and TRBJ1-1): SQTIHQWPATLVQPVGSPLSLECTVEGTSNPNLYWYRQAAGRGLQLLFYSVGIGQISSEVPQNLSASRPQDRQFILSSKKLLLSDSGFYLCAWIGGAVAFFGQGTRLTVV.